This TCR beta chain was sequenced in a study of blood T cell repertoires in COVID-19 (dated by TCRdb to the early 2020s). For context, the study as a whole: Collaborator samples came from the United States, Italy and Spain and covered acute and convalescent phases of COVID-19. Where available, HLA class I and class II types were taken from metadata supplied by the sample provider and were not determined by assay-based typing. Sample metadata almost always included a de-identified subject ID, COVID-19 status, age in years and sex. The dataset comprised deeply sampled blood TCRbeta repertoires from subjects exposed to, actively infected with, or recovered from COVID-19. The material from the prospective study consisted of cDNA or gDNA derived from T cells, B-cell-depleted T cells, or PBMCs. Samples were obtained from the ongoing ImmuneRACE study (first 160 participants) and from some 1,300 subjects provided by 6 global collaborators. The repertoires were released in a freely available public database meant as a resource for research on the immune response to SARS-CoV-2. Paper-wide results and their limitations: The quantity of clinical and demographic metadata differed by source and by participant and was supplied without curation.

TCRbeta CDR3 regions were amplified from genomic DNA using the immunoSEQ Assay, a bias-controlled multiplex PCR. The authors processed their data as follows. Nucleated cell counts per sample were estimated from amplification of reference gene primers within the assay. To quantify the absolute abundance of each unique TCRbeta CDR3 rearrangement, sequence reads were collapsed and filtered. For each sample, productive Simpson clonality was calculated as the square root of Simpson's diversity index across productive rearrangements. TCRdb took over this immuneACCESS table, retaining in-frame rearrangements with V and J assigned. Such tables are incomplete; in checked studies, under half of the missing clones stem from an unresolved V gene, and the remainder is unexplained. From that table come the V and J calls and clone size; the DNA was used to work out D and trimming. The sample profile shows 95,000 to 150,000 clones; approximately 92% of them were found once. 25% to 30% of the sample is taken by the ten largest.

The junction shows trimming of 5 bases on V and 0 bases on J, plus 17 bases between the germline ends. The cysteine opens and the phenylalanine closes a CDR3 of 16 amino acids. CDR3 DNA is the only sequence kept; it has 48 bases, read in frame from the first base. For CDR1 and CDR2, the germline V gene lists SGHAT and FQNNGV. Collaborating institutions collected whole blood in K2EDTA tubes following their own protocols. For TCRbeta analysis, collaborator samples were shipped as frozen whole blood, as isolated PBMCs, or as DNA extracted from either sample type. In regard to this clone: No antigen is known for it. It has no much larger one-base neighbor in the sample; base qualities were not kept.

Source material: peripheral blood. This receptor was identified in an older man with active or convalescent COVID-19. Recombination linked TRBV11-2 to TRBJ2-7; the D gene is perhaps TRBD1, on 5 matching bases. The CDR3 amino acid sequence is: CASSTGRGRNSYEQYF. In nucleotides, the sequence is TGTGCCAGCAGCACAGGAAGAGGTAGAAACTCCTACGAGCAGTACTTC. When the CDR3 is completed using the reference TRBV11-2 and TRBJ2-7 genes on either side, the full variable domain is EAGVAQSPRYKIIEKRQSVAFWCNPISGHATLYWYQQILGQGPKLLIQFQNNGVVDDSQLPKDRFSAERLKGVDSTLKIQPAKLEDSAVYLCASSTGRGRNSYEQYFGPGTRLTVT.